Each of the 8 T cell receptor beta chains below was sequenced from the same sample in a study of cytomegalovirus exposure and HLA in healthy donors. The PCR used 60 Vbeta and 13 Jbeta primers. TCRdb's table, derived via immunoSEQ multiplex PCR, lists solely in-frame clones and lacks some. The sample includes tens of thousands of clones, approximately 80% of them seen just once. The sample was PBMCs. The receptors stem from a female donor in good health and CMV-seronegative.

This chain uses TRBV18 with TRBJ1-6; TRBD1 might be the D (6 bases). CDR3 length: 14 residues. Trimming left V 6 bases short and J 5 bases short, with 11 bases between. In germline, CDR1 is KGHSH, CDR2 LQKENI. CDR3 residues: CASSIGGDNSPLHF. Written as DNA, the CDR3 is TGTGCCAGCTCCATAGGGGGGGATAATTCACCCCTCCACTTT. The whole variable domain, remainder taken from reference TRBV18 and TRBJ1-6, is NAGVMQNPRHLVRRRGQEARLRCSPMKGHSHVYWYRQLPEEGLKFMVYLQKENIIDESGMPKERFSAEFPKEGPSILRIQQVVRGDSAAYFCASSIGGDNSPLHFGNGTRLTVT.

The rearrangement uses TRBV6-1 and TRBJ2-4; 7 bases are a match to TRBD2. The CDR3 is 15 residues long. The germline V gene has CDR1 MNHNS and CDR2 SASEGT. The V gene end was trimmed by 3 bases and the J gene end by 0 bases; junction bases not matched to a gene: 2. The CDR3 bases are TGTGCCAGCAGTGAGGGGGGGTTAGCCAAAAACATTCAGTACTTC. As protein: CASSEGGLAKNIQYF.

This clone was seen a single time. The J gene is TRBJ1-5, the V gene TRBV11-2; tentative D call: TRBD1 (5 bases). Germline CDR1 and CDR2: SGHAT and FQNNGV. The CDR3 is made up of 15 amino acids. Trimming stripped 1 base from V and 1 base from J, with 8 bases between. This chain's CDR3 is CASSLAGGSNQPQHF. The CDR3 DNA reads as TGTGCCAGCAGCTTAGCGGGGGGAAGCAATCAGCCCCAGCATTTT.

The chain employs TRBV6-5 and TRBJ1-1, with unresolved D. V was clipped by 2 bases and J by 5 bases, with 9 bases between them. The germline gives CDR1 MNHEY, CDR2 SVGAGI. The CDR3 is 13 amino acids. CDR3 sequence (DNA): TGTGCCAGCAGTTACGAGGGCTTAACTGAAGCTTTCTTT. Translating it yields CASSYEGLTEAFF.

The rearrangement joins TRBV15 to TRBJ2-3; TRBD2 agrees at 12 bases. The CDR3 consists of 16 residues. With V trimmed by 4 bases and J by 3 bases, 5 bases remained unmatched. Germline loops: CDR1 LNHNV, CDR2 YYDKDF (reference sequence). CDR3 nucleotide sequence: TGTGCCACCAGCACCGGGACTAGCGGGTTGACAGATACGCAGTATTTT. As protein: CATSTGTSGLTDTQYF. Full variable domain (remainder filled in from reference TRBV15 and TRBJ2-3): DAMVIQNPRYQVTQFGKPVTLSCSQTLNHNVMYWYQQKSSQAPKLLFHYYDKDFNNEADTPDNFQSRRPNTSFCFLDIRSPGLGDTAMYLCATSTGTSGLTDTQYFGPGTRLTVL.

The chain links TRBV7-2 to TRBJ1-1; 8 nucleotides agree with TRBD1. The CDR3 spans 15 residues. Germline CDR1 SGHTA, CDR2 FQGNSA. J lost 5 bases, V lost 5 bases, and 10 bases had no gene match. The CDR3 spells CASSPRTGIVTEAFF. The CDR3 DNA is TGTGCCAGCAGCCCTAGGACAGGGATCGTAACTGAAGCTTTCTTT.

The rearrangement joins TRBV30 to TRBJ1-5; D may be TRBD1 (5 bases). The germline V gene encodes CDR1 GTSNPN and CDR2 SVGIG (reference sequence). Trimming removed 7 bases from V and 1 base from J, with 11 bases in between. CDR3 size: 13 residues. CDR3 coding DNA: TGTGCCTTGGGGGGGGACAGCAATCAGCCCCAGCATTTT. Translated: CALGGDSNQPQHF.

The chain joins TRBV15 to TRBJ1-3; a possible D gene is TRBD1 (6 bases). V was clipped by 3 bases and J by 4 bases, with 13 bases between them. The germline gives CDR1 LNHNV, CDR2 YYDKDF (reference sequence). The CDR3 sequence is 15 residues long. CDR3 sequence reads: CATSSGGLGGNTIYF. As DNA, the CDR3 is TGTGCCACCAGCAGTGGGGGCTTGGGGGGAAACACCATATATTTT.